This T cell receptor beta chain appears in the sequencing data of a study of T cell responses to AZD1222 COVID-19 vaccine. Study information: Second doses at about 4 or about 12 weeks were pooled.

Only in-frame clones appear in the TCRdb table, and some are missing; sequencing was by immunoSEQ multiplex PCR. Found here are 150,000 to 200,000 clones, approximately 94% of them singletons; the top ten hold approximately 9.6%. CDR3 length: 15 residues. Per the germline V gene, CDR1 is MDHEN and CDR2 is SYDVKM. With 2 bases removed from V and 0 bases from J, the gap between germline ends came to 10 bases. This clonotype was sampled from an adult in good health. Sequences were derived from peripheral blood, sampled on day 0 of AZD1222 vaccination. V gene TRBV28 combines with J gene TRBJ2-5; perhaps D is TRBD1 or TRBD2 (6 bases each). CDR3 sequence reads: CASSLAGHNQETQYF. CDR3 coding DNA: TGTGCCAGCAGTTTAGCGGGACACAACCAAGAGACCCAGTACTTC.